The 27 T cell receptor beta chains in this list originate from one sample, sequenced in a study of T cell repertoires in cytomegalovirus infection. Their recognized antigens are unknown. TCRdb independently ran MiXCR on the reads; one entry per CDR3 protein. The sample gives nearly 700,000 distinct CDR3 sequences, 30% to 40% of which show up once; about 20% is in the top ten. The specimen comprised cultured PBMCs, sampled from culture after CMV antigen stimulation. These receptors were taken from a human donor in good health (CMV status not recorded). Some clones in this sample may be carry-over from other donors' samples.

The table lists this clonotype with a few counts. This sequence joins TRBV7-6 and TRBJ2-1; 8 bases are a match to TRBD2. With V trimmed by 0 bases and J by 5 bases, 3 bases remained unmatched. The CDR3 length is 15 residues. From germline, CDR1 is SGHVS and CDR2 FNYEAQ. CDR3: CASSLARGGNNEQFF. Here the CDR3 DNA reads TGTGCCAGCAGCTTAGCACGGGGGGGAAACAATGAGCAGTTCTTC.

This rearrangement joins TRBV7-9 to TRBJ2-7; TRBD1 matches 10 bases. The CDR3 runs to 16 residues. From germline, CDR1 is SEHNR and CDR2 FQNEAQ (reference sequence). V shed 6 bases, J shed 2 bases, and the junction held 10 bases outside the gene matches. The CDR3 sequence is CASRGSTGTGAYEQYF. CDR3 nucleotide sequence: TGTGCCAGCAGGGGGAGTACCGGGACAGGGGCCTACGAGCAGTACTTC. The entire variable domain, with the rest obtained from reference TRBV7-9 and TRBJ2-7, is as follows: DTGVSQNPRHKITKRGQNVTFRCDPISEHNRLYWYRQTLGQGPEFLTYFQNEAQLEKSRLLSDRFSAERPKGSFSTLEIQRTEQGDSAMYLCASRGSTGTGAYEQYFGPGTRLTVT.

The CDR3 coding sequence is TGTGCCAGCAGCTTAGCACTGGCGGGGGGGCGAAATGAGCAGTTCTTC. It codes for CASSLALAGGRNEQFF. J is TRBJ2-1 and V is TRBV7-6, with 9 bases that match TRBD2. The CDR3 runs 16 residues. Germline CDR1 SGHVS, CDR2 FNYEAQ. V trimming: 0 bases; J trimming: 7 bases; junction bases outside the gene matches: 7. Supplemented by reference TRBV7-6 and TRBJ2-1, the full variable domain reads GAGVSQSPRYKVTKRGQDVALRCDPISGHVSLYWYRQALGQGPEFLTYFNYEAQQDKSGLPNDRFSAERPEGSISTLTIQRTEQRDSAMYRCASSLALAGGRNEQFFGPGTRLTVL.

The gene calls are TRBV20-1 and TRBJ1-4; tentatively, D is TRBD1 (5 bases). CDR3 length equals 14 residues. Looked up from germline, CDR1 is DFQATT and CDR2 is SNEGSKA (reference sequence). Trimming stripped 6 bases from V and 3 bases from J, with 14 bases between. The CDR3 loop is CSAIRGVSNEKLFF. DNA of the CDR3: TGCAGTGCCATACGAGGGGTATCTAATGAAAAACTGTTTTTT.

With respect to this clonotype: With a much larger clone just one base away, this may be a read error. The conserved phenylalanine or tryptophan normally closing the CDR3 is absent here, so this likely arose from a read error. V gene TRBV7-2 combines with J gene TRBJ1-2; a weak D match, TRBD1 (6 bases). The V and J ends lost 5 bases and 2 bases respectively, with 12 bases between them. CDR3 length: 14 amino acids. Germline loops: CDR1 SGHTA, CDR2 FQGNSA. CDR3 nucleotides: TGTGCCAGCAGCCTAGGGGGACGGAACTATGGCTACACCATC. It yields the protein CASSLGGRNYGYTI.

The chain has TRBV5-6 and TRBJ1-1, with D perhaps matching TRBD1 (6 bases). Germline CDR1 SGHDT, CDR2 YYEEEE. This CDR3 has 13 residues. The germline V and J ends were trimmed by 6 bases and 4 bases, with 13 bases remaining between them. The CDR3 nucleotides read TGTGCCAGCACCAGGGGCGTGGGCACTGAAGCTTTCTTT. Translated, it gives CASTRGVGTEAFF. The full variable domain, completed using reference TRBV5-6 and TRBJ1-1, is DAGVTQSPTHLIKTRGQQVTLRCSPKSGHDTVSWYQQALGQGPQFIFQYYEEEERQRGNFPDRFSGHQFPNYSSELNVNALLLGDSALYLCASTRGVGTEAFFGQGTRLTVV.

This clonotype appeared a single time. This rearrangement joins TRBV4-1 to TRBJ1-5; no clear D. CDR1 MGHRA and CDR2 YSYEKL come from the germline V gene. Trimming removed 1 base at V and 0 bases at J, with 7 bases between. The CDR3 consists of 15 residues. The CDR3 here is CASSQAVHSNQPQHF. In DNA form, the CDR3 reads TGCGCCAGCAGCCAAGCAGTACATAGCAATCAGCCCCAGCATTTT.

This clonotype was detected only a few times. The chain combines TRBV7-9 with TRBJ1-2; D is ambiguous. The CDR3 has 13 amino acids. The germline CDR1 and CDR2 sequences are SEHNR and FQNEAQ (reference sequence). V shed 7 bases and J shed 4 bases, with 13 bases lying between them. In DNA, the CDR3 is TGTGCCAGCACCACGATTAGGGTCTATGGCTACACCTTC. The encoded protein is CASTTIRVYGYTF.

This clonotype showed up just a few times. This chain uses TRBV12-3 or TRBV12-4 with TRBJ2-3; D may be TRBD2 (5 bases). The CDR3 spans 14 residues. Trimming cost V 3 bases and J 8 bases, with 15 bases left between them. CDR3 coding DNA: TGTGCCAGCAGTTTGGTGGGAGTCTCGGCTACGCAGTATTTT. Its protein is CASSLVGVSATQYF.

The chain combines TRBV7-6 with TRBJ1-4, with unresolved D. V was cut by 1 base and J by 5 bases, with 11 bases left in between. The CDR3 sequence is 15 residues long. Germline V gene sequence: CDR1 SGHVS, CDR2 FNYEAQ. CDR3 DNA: TGTGCCAGCAGCTTAGAGCCGGCTCTAAATGAAAAACTGTTTTTT. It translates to CASSLEPALNEKLFF.

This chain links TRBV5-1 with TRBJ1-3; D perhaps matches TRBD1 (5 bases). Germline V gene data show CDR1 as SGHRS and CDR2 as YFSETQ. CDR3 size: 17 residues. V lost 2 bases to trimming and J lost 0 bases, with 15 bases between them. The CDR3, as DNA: TGCGCCAGCAGCTTAAATGGGGCGCCGAGCTCTGGAAACACCATATATTTT. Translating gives CASSLNGAPSSGNTIYF.

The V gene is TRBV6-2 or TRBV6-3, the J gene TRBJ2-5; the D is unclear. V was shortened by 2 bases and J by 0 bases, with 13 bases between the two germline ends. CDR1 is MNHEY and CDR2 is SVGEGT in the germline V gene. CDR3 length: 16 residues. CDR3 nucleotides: TGTGCCAGCAGTTACCCATTGTGGGGAAACCAAGAGACCCAGTACTTC. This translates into CASSYPLWGNQETQYF.

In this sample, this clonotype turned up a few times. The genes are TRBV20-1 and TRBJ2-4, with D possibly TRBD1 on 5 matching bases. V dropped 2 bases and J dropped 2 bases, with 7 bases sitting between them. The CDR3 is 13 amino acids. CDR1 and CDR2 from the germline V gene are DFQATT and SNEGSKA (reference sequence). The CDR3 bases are TGCAGTGCTAGACAGGGTTCCAAAAACATTCAGTACTTC. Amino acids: CSARQGSKNIQYF.

The CDR3: CASSYSMGGEEAFF. The CDR3 bases are TGTGCCAGCAGTTACTCGATGGGGGGCGAGGAGGCTTTCTTT. This chain joins TRBV6-2 or TRBV6-3 and TRBJ1-1; D is perhaps TRBD1 (6 bases). This CDR3 has 14 amino acids. The germline V gene has CDR1 MNHEY and CDR2 SVGEGT. Trimming pared 0 bases from V and 11 bases from J, leaving 16 bases between.

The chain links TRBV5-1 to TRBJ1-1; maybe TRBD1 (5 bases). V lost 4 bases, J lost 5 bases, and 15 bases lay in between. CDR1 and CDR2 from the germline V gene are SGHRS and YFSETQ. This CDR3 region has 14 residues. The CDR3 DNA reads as TGCGCCAGCAGCGGCGGGGGGGTTTTAACTGAAGCTTTCTTT. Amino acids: CASSGGGVLTEAFF.

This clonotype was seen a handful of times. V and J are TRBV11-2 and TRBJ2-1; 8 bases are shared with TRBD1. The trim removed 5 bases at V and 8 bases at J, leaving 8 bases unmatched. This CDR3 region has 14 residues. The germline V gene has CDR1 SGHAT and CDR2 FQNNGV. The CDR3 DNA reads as TGTGCCAGCAGCCCCCGGACAGGGAAGGATGAGCAGTTCTTC. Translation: CASSPRTGKDEQFF.

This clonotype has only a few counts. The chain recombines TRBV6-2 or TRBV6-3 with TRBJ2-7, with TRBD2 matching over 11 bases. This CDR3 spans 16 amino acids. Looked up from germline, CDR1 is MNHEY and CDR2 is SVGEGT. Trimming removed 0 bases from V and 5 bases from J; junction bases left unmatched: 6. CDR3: CASSYSITSGSDEQYF. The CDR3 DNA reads TGTGCCAGCAGTTACTCGATAACTAGCGGGAGCGACGAGCAGTACTTC.

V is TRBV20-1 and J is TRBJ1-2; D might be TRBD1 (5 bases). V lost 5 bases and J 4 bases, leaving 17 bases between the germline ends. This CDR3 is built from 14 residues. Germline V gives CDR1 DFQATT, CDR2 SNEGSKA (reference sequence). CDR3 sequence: CSASRDVWSYGYTF. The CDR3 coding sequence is TGCAGTGCTTCCCGGGACGTATGGTCCTATGGCTACACCTTC.

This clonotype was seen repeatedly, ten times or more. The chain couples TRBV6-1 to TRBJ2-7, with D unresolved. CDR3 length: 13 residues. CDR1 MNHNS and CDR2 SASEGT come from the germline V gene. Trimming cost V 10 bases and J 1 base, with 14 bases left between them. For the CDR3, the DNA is TGTGCCACCCTACGTGGCCATTCCTACGAGCAGTACTTC. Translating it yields CATLRGHSYEQYF.

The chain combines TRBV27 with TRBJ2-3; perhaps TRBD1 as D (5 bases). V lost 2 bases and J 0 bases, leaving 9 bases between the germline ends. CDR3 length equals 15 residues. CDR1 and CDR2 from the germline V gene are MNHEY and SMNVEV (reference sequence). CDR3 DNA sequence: TGTGCCAGCAGTTTAAGGGGTAAGAGCACAGATACGCAGTATTTT. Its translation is CASSLRGKSTDTQYF.

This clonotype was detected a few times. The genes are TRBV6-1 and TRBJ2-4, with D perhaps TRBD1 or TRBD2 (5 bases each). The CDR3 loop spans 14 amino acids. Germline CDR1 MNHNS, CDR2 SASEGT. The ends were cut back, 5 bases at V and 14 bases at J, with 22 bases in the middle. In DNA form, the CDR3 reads TGTGCCAGCAGTTCAGAAGACCTGGTGGGGGATAAGTACTTC. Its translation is CASSSEDLVGDKYF.

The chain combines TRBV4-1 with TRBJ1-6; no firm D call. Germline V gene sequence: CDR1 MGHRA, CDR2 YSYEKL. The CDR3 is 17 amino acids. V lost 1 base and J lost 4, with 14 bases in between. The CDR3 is CASSQGNSDYYNSPLHF. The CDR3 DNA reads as TGCGCCAGCAGCCAAGGCAATTCAGATTATTATAATTCACCCCTCCACTTT.

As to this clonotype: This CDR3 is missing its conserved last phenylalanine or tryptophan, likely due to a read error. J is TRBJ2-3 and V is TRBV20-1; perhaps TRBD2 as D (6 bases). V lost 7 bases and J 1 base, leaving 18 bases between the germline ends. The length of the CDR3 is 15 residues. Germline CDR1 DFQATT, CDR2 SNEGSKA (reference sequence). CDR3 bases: TGCAGTGTCTCTGGGGGGAGAGGACGCACAGATACGCAGTATATT. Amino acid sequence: CSVSGGRGRTDTQYI.

CDR3 DNA: TGTGCCAGCAGTTACCGGCCGGCCTACGAGCAGTACTTC. Translating it yields CASSYRPAYEQYF. V gene TRBV6-5 combines with J gene TRBJ2-7, with D unclear. The germline gives CDR1 MNHEY, CDR2 SVGAGI. This CDR3 is built from 13 residues. Trimming removed 2 bases from V and 2 bases from J, with 7 bases in between.

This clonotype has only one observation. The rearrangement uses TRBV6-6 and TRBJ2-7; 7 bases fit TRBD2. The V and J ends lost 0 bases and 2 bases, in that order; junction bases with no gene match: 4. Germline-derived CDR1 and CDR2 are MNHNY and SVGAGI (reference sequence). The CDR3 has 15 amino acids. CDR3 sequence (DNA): TGTGCCAGCAGTTACTCGACTAGCATCCCCTACGAGCAGTACTTC. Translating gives CASSYSTSIPYEQYF.

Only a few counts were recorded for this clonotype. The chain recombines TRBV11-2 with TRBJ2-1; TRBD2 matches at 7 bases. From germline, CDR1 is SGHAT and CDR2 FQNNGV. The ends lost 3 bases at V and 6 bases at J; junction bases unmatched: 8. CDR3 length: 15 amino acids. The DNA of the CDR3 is TGTGCCAGCAGCTTTCGAGGCGGGAGAGGCAATGAGCAGTTCTTC. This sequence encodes CASSFRGGRGNEQFF.

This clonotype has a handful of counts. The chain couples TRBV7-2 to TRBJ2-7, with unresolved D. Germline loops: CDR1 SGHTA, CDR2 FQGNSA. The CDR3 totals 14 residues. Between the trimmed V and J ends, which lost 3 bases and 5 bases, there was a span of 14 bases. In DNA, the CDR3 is TGTGCCAGCAGCTTCGGGCAGGACCTAAACGAGCAGTACTTC. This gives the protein CASSFGQDLNEQYF.